These 3 T cell receptor beta chains originate from one sample sequenced in a study of OX40 agonist ivuxolimab in advanced cancers. Data came from immunoSEQ multiplex PCR; TCRdb stores just in-frame clones and leaves some out. The sample gives about 82,000 clones, roughly nine tenths of which show up once; about 2.3% is in the top ten. The specimen comprised CD4+ or CD8+ T cells sorted from blood, sampled in a trial of the OX40 agonist ivuxolimab. The source is an adult with an advanced solid tumor such as melanoma, head and neck, liver or kidney cancer.

The chain couples TRBV5-1 to TRBJ1-4; weak D call: TRBD1 (5 bases). This CDR3 spans 17 amino acids. Germline V CDR1 and CDR2: SGHRS, YFSETQ. V shed 0 bases and J shed 4 bases, with 16 bases lying between them. In DNA form, the CDR3 reads TGCGCCAGCAGCTTGGTGGACACCCCGCTTAATAATGAAAAACTGTTTTTT. It is translated as CASSLVDTPLNNEKLFF.

The chain employs TRBV29-1 and TRBJ1-1; D is unresolved. The germline gives CDR1 SQVTM, CDR2 ANQGSEA. This CDR3 spans 14 amino acids. V was shortened by 0 bases and J by 1 base, with 9 bases between the two germline ends. The CDR3 region has the DNA TGCAGCGTTGAAGATCTGGGGAAGAACACTGAAGCTTTCTTT. Protein sequence: CSVEDLGKNTEAFF.

The V call is TRBV11-1, the J call TRBJ2-5; D is unresolved. CDR3 length equals 14 residues. The germline V and J ends were trimmed by 0 bases and 3 bases, with 8 bases remaining between them. Germline CDR1 reads SGHAT; CDR2 reads FQDESV (reference sequence). The CDR3 sequence: CASSLAWSEETQYF. CDR3 in DNA: TGTGCCAGCAGCTTAGCGTGGTCAGAAGAGACCCAGTACTTC.